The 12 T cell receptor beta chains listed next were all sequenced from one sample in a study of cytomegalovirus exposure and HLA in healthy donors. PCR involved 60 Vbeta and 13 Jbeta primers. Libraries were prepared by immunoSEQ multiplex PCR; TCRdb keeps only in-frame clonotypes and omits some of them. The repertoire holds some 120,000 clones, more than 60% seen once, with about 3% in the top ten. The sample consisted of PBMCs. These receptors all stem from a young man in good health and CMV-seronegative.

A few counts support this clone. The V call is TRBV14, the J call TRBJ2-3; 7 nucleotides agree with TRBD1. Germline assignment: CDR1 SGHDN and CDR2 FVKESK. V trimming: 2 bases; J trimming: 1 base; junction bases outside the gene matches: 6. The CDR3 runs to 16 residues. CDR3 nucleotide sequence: TGTGCCAGCAGCCAATGGACAGGATTTGGCACAGATACGCAGTATTTT. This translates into CASSQWTGFGTDTQYF.

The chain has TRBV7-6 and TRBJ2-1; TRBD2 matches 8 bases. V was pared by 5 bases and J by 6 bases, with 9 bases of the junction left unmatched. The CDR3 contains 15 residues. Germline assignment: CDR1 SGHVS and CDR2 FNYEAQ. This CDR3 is CASSHGQREFNEQFF. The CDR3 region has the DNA TGTGCCAGCAGCCACGGCCAGCGGGAGTTCAATGAGCAGTTCTTC.

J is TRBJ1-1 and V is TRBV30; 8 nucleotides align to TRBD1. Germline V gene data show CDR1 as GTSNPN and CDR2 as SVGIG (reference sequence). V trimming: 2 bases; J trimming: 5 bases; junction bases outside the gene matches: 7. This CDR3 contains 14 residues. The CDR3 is CAWSPYRTGTEAFF. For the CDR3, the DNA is TGTGCCTGGAGTCCTTATCGGACAGGGACTGAAGCTTTCTTT.

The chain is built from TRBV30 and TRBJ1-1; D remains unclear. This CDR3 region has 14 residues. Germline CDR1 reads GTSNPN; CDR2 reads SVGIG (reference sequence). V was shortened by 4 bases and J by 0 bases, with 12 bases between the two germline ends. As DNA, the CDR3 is TGTGCCTGGACCAGGATACAAGTGAACACTGAAGCTTTCTTT. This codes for CAWTRIQVNTEAFF.

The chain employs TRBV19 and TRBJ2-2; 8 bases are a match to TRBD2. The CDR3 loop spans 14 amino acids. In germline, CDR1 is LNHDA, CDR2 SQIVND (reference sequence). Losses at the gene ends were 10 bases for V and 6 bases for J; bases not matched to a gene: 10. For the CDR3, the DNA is TGTGCCACTCGGGGGGGGCAGTCGGCCGGGGAGCTGTTTTTT. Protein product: CATRGGQSAGELFF.

The CDR3 coding sequence is TGTGCCAGCAGTTTGACTGGAGGGGCGAATTCACCCCTCCACTTT. It yields the protein CASSLTGGANSPLHF. The V call is TRBV27, the J call TRBJ1-6; possible D gene TRBD1, 5 bases. Between the trimmed V and J ends, which lost 3 bases and 7 bases, there was a span of 13 bases. The CDR3 is 15 residues long. Per germline, CDR1 MNHEY and CDR2 SMNVEV (reference sequence).

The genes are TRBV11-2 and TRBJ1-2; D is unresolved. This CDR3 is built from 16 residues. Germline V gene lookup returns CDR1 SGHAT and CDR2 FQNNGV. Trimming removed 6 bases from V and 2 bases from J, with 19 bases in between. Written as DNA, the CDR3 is TGTGCCAGCAGTTCACCCGGGGTCCCCAGGAACTATGGCTACACCTTC. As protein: CASSSPGVPRNYGYTF.

CDR3 in amino acids: CASRDSGGNQPQHF. The CDR3 bases are TGTGCCAGCAGGGACAGTGGGGGCAATCAGCCCCAGCATTTT. This chain joins TRBV6-5 and TRBJ1-5; weak D call: TRBD1 (6 bases). The CDR3 is made up of 14 amino acids. V was clipped by 6 bases and J by 2 bases, with 11 bases between them. Germline CDR1 reads MNHEY; CDR2 reads SVGAGI.

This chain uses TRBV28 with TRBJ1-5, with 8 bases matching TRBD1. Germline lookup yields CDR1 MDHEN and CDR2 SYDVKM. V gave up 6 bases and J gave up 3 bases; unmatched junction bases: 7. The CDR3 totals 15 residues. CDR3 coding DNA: TGTGCCAGCAGAACGTACCAGGGGGCCAATCAGCCCCAGCATTTT. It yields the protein CASRTYQGANQPQHF.

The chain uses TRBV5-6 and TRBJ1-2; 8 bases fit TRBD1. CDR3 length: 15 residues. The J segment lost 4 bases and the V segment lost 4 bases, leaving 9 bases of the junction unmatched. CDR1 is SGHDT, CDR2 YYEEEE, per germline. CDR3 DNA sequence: TGTGCCAGCAGCGACCTGACAGGGGCTGGCTATGGCTACACCTTC. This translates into CASSDLTGAGYGYTF.

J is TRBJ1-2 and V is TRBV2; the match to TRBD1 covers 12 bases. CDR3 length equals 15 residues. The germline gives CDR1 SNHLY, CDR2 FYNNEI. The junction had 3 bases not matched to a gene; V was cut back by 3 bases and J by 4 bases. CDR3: CASSDPGQGAYGYTF. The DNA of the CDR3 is TGTGCCAGCAGTGACCCGGGACAGGGGGCCTATGGCTACACCTTC. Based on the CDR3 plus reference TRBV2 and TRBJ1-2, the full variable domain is EPEVTQTPSHQVTQMGQEVILRCVPISNHLYFYWYRQILGQKVEFLVSFYNNEISEKSEIFDDQFSVERPDGSNFTLKIRSTKLEDSAMYFCASSDPGQGAYGYTFGSGTRLTVV.

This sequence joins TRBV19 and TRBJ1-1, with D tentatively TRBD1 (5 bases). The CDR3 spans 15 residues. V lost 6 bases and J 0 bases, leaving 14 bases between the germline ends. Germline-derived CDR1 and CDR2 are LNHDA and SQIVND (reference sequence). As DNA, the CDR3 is TGTGCCAGTAGGGGGCCAGCCACCATGAACACTGAAGCTTTCTTT. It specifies CASRGPATMNTEAFF.